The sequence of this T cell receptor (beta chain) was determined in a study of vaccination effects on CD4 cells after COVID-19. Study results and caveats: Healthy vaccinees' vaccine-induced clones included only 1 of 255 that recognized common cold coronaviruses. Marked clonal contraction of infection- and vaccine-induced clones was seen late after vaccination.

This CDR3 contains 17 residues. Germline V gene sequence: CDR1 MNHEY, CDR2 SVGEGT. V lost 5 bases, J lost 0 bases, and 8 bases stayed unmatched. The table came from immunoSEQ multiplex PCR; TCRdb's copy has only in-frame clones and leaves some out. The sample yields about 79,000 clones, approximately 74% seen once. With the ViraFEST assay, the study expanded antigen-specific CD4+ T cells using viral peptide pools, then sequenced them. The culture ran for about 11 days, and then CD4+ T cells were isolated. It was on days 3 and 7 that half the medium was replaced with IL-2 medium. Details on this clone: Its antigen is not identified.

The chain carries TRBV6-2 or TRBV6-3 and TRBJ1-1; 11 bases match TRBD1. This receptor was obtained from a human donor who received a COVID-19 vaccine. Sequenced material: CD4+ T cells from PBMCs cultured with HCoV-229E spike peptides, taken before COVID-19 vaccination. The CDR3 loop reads CASSKTDRGLLNTEAFF. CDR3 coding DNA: TGTGCCAGCAGTAAGACGGACAGGGGGCTTTTGAACACTGAAGCTTTCTTT.